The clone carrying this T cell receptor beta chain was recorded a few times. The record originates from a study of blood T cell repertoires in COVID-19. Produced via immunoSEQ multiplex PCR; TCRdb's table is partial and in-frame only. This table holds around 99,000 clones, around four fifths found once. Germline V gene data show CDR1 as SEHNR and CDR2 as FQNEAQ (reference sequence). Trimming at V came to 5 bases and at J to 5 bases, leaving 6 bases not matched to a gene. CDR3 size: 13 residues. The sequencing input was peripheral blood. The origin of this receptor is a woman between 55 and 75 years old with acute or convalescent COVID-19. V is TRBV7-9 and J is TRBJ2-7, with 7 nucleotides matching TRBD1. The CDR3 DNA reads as TGTGCCAGCAGCGAGGGACAGATCAACGAGCAGTACTTC. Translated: CASSEGQINEQYF.